This T cell receptor (beta chain) was recovered during a study of blood T cell repertoires in COVID-19. Overall study context: Whether acute or convalescent, the COVID-19 samples came from the United States, Italy and Spain. Nucleic acid was either cDNA or gDNA, and it came from T cells, B-cell-depleted T cells, or PBMCs.

Authors' data handling: Reference gene primer amplification gave nucleated cell count estimates. Here immunoSEQ multiplex PCR was the method, and the copy in TCRdb shows in-frame clones only, minus some. The DNA was the basis for D and trimming; V, J and clone size are from that table. The repertoire consists of approximately 76,000 clones, with roughly 86% occurring once and the leading ten covering about an eighth. This CDR3 contains 18 residues. Germline trimming cut 4 bases from V and 6 bases from J; bases unmatched to any gene: 17. CDR1 is SGHRS, CDR2 YFSETQ, per germline. The chain is built from TRBV5-1 and TRBJ1-5; 9 nucleotides match TRBD1. The sample taken for sequencing was peripheral blood. The receptor's source is a woman aged 55-70 years with acute or convalescent COVID-19. In nucleotides, the CDR3 is TGCGCCAGCAGCGGCACCGCGGGACAGGGTCTCGGTTTTCAGCCCCAGCATTTT. It yields the protein CASSGTAGQGLGFQPQHF.